This entry features one TCR beta chain sequence. This sample is drawn from a study of OX40 agonist ivuxolimab in advanced cancers. Across the study: Three patients showed partial responses: one hepatocellular carcinoma and two cutaneous melanoma cases.

Produced via immunoSEQ multiplex PCR; TCRdb's table is partial and in-frame only. The data show under 70,000 clones, around 84% seen once. The V gene's germline CDR1 is SGHTS and CDR2 YDEGEE. V gave up 0 bases and J gave up 11 bases, with 11 bases separating them. The CDR3 is 12 residues long. Sequenced here: CD4+ or CD8+ T cells sorted from blood, sampled in a trial of the OX40 agonist ivuxolimab. The chain carries TRBV5-8 and TRBJ2-5, with D possibly being TRBD2 (6 bases). This receptor was taken from an adult with an advanced solid tumor such as melanoma, head and neck, liver or kidney cancer. CDR3 DNA: TGTGCCAGCAGCTTGGAAGGGACTCTGCAGTACTTC. It encodes CASSLEGTLQYF.